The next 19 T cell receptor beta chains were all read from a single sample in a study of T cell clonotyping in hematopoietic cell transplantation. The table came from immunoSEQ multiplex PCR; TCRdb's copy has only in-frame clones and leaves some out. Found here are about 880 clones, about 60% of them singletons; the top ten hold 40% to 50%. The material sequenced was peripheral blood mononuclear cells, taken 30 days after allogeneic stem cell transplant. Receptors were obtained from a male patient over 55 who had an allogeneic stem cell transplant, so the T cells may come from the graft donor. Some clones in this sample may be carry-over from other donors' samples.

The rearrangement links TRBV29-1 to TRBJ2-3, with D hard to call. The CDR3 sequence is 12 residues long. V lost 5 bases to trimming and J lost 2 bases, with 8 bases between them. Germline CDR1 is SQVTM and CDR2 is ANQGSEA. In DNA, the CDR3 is TGCAGCGTTTCGACATCCACAGATACGCAGTATTTT. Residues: CSVSTSTDTQYF.

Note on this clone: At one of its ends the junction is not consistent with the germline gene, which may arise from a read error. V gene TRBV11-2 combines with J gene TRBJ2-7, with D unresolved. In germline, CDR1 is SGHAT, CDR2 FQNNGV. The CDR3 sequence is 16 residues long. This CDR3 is CASSQDAGATRYEQYF. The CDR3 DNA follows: TGCGCCAGCAGCCAAGACGCCGGCGCTACCCGCTACGAGCAGTACTTC.

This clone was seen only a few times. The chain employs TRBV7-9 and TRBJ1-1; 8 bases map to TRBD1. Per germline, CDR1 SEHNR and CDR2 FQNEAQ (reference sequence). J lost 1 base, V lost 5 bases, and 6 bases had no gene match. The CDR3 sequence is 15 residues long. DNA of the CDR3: TGTGCCAGCAGCCCGGGGGACAGGCCGAACACTGAAGCTTTCTTT. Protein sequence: CASSPGDRPNTEAFF.

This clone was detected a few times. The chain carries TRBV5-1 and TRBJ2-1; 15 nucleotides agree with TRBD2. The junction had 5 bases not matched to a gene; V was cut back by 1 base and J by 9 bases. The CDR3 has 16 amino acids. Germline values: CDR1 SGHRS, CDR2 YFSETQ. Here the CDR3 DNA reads TGCGCCAGCAGCTTGAGAGGACTAGCGGGGGGGAGTGAGCAGTTCTTC. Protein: CASSLRGLAGGSEQFF.

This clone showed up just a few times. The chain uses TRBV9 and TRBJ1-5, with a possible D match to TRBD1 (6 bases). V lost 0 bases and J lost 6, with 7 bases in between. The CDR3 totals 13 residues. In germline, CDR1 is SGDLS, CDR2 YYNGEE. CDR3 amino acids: CASSVGGGQPQHF. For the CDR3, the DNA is TGTGCCAGCAGCGTAGGAGGGGGTCAGCCCCAGCATTTT.

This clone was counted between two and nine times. CDR3 sequence (DNA): TGTGCCAGCAGCGCTGGACCGGGACAGGGCGGTGAAAAACTGTTTTTT. Residues: CASSAGPGQGGEKLFF. The chain recombines TRBV9 with TRBJ1-4; 9 bases fit TRBD1. CDR3 length: 16 residues. Germline V gives CDR1 SGDLS, CDR2 YYNGEE. V was clipped by 3 bases and J by 7 bases; unmatched bases: 10.

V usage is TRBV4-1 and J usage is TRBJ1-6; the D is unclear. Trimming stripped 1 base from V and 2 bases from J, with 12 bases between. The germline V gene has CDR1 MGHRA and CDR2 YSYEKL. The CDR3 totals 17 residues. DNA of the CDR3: TGCGCCAGCAGCCAAGGGGCCACGAGGGCCTATAATTCACCCCTCCACTTT. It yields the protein CASSQGATRAYNSPLHF.

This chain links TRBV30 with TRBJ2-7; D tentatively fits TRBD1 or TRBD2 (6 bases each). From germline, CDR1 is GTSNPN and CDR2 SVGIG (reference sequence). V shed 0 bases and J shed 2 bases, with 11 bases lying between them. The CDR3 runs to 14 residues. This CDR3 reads CAWSVYRGAYEQYF. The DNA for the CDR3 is TGTGCCTGGAGTGTATATAGGGGGGCCTACGAGCAGTACTTC.

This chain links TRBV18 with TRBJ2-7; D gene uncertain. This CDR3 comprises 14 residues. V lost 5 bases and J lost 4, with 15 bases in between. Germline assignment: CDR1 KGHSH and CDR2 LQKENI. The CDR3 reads CASSSPFGDYEQYF. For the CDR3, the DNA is TGTGCCAGCTCAAGTCCCTTCGGAGATTACGAGCAGTACTTC.

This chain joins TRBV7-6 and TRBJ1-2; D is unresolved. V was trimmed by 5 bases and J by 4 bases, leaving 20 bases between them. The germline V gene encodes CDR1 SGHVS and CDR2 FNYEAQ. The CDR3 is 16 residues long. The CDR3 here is CASSQLPDRKTYGYTF. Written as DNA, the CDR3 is TGTGCCAGCAGCCAGTTGCCTGATCGAAAGACCTATGGCTACACCTTC.

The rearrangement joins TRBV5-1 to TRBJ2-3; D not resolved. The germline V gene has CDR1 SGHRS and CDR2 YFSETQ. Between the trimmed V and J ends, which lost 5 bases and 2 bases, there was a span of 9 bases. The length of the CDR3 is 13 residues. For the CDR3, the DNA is TGCGCCAGCAGTGAGGAGATCACAGATACGCAGTATTTT. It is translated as CASSEEITDTQYF.

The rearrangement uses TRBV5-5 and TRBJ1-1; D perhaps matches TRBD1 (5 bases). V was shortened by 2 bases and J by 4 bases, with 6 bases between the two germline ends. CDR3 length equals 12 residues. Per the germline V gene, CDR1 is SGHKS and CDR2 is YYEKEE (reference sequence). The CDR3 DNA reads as TGTGCCAGCAGCTTTAGGGGCACTGAAGCTTTCTTT. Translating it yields CASSFRGTEAFF.

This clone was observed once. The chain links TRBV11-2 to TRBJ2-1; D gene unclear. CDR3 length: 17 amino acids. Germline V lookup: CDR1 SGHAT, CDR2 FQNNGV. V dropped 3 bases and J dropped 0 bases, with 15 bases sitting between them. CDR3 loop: CASSFPRLSSSYNEQFF. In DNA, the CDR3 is TGTGCCAGCAGCTTCCCCCGTTTAAGCAGCTCCTACAATGAGCAGTTCTTC.

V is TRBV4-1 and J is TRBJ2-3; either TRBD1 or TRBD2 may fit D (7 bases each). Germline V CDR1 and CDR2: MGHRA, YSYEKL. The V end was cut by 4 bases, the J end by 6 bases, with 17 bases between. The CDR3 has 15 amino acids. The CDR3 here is CASSLNRQGGDTQYF. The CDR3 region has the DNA TGCGCCAGCAGCCTCAACAGACAGGGAGGGGATACGCAGTATTTT.

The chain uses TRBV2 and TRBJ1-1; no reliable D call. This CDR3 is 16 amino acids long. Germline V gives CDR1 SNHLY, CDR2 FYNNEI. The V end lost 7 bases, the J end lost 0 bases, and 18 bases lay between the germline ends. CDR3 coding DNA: TGTGCCAGCATTATTTCCTATCTGGTCTTGAACACTGAAGCTTTCTTT. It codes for CASIISYLVLNTEAFF.

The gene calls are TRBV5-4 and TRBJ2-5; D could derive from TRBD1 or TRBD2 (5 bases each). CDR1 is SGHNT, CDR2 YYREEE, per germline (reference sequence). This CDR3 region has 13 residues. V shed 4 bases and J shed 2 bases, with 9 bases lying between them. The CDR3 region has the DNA TGTGCCAGCAGCGGGGCGGGTCAAGAGACCCAGTACTTC. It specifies CASSGAGQETQYF.

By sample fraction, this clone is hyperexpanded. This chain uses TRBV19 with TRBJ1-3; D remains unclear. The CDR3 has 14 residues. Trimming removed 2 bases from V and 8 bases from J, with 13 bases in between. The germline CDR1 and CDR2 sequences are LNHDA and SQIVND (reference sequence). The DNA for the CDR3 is TGTGCCAGTAGTATAACTCGCGGGCGGGACACCATATATTTT. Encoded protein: CASSITRGRDTIYF.

CDR3 in amino acids: CASSLLAGPPNEQFF. CDR3 DNA: TGTGCCAGCAGCTTACTAGCGGGGCCTCCGAATGAGCAGTTCTTC. The chain recombines TRBV5-8 with TRBJ2-1, with 10 positions matching TRBD2. Germline V gene sequence: CDR1 SGHTS, CDR2 YDEGEE. Trimming removed 2 bases from V and 7 bases from J; junction bases left unmatched: 6. The CDR3 is 15 amino acids.

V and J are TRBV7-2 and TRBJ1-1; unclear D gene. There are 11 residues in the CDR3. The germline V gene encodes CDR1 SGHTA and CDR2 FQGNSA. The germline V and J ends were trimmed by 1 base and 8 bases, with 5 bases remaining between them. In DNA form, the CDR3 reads TGTGCCAGCAGCTTAGGAAGGGAAGCTTTCTTT. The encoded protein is CASSLGREAFF.